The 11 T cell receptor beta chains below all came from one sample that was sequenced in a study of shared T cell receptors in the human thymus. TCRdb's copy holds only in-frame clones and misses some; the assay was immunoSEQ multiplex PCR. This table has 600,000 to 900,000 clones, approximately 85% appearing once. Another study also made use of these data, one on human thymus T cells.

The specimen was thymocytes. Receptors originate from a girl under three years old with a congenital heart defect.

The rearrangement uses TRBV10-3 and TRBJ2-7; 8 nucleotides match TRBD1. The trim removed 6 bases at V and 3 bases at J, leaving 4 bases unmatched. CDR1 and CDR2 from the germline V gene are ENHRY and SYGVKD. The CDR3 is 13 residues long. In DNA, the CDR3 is TGTGCCATCAGAATGGACAGGGTCTACGAGCAGTACTTC. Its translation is CAIRMDRVYEQYF.

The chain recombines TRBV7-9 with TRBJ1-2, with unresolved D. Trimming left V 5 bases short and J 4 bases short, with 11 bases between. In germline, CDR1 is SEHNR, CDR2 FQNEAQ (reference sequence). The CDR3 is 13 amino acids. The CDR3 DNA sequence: TGTGCCAGCAGCCCCGGAGGATCCTATGGCTACACCTTC. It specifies CASSPGGSYGYTF. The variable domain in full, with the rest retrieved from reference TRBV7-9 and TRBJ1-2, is DTGVSQNPRHKITKRGQNVTFRCDPISEHNRLYWYRQTLGQGPEFLTYFQNEAQLEKSRLLSDRFSAERPKGSFSTLEIQRTEQGDSAMYLCASSPGGSYGYTFGSGTRLTVV.

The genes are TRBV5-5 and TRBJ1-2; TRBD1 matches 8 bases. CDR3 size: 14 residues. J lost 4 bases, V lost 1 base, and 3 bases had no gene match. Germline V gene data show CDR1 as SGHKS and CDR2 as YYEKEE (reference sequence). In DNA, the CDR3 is TGTGCCAGCAGCTTGCGCAGGGGGCCCTATGGCTACACCTTC. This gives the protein CASSLRRGPYGYTF.

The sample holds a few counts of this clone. The CDR3 DNA reads as TGTGCCAGCAGTGGCAAACAGGGGGCGAGCCTTGAAGCTTTCTTT. Protein product: CASSGKQGASLEAFF. This chain joins TRBV6-1 and TRBJ1-1; 9 positions match TRBD1. The CDR3 runs 15 residues. V trimming: 4 bases; J trimming: 7 bases; junction bases outside the gene matches: 10. In germline, CDR1 is MNHNS, CDR2 SASEGT.

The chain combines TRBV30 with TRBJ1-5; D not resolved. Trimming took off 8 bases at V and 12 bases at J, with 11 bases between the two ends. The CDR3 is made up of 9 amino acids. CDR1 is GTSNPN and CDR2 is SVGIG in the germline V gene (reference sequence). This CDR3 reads CARRGSQHF. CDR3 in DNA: TGTGCCCGTAGAGGCAGCCAGCATTTT.

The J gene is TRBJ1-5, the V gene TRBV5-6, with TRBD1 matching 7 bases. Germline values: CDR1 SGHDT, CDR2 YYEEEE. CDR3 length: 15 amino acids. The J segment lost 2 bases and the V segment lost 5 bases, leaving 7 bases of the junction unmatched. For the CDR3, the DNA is TGTGCCAGCAGTGCCGGGGACAGCGGCAATCAGCCCCAGCATTTT. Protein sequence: CASSAGDSGNQPQHF.

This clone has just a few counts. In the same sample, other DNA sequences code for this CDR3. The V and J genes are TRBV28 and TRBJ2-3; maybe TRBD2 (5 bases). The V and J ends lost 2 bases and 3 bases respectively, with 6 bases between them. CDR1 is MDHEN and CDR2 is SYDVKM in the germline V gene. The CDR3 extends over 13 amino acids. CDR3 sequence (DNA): TGTGCCAGCAGTTTAGGCGGGACAGATACGCAGTATTTT. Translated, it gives CASSLGGTDTQYF.

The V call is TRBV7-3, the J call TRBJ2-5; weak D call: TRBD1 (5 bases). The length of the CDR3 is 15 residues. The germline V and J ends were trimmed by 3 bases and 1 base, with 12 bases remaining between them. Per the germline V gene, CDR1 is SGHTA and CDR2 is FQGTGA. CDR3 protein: CASSFRGSPQETQYF. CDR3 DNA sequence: TGTGCCAGCAGCTTTAGGGGATCGCCCCAAGAGACCCAGTACTTC.

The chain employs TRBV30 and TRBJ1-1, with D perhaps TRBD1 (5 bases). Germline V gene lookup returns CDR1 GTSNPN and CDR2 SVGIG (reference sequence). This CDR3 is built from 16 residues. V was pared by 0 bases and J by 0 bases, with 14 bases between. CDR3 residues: CAWSVDFPGMNTEAFF. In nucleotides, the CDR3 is TGTGCCTGGAGTGTAGACTTCCCAGGGATGAACACTGAAGCTTTCTTT.

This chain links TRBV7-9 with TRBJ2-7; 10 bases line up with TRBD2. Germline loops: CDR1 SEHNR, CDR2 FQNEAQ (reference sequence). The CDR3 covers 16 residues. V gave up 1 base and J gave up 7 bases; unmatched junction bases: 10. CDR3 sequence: CASSLGVSGGLLEQYF. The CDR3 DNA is TGTGCCAGCAGCTTAGGAGTTAGCGGGGGGCTACTTGAGCAGTACTTC.

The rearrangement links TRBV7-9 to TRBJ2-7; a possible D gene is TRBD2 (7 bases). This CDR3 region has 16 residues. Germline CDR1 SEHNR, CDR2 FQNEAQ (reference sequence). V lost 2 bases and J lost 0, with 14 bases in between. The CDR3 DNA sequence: TGTGCCAGCAGCTTAAATGGGGGGGCAGACTCCTACGAGCAGTACTTC. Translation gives CASSLNGGADSYEQYF.